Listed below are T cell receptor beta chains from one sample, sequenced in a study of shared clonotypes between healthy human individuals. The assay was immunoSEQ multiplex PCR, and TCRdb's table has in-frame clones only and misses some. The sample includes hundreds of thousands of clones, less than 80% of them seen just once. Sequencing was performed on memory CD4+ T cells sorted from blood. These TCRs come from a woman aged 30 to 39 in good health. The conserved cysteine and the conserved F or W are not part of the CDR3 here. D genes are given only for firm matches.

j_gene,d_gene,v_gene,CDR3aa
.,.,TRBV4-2,ASSSTDSYEQY
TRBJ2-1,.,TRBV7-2,ASSLDPYSYNEQF
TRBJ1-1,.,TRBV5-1,ASSLDGQGNTEAF
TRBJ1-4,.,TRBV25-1,ASSGPGTEKLF
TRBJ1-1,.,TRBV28,ASNPVSEGNTEAF
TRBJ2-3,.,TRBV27,ASSLRATDTQY
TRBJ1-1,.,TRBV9,ASSVLANTEAF
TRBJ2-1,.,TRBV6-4,ASSAPGREQF
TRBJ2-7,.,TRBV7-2,ASSLNLAGQY
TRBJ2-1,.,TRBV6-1,ASSEALRQNEQF
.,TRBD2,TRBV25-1,ASSGVRGTSDHEQY
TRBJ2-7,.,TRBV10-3,AINPGGDASSYEQY
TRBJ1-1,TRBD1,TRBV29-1,SVATGGNTEAF
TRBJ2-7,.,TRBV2,ATRVDVSYEQY
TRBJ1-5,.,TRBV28,ASTPREGRVSNQPQH
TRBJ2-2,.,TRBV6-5,ASSYAVNTGELF
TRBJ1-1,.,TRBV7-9,ASSRAGVNTEAF
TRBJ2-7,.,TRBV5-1,ASSLMSGTGLLEQY
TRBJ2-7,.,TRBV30,AWSDGALSEQY